The 9 T cell receptor beta chains reported below all come from one sample, sequenced in a study of blood T cell repertoires in COVID-19. Libraries were prepared by immunoSEQ multiplex PCR; TCRdb keeps only in-frame clonotypes and omits some of them. This sample yields about 70,000 clones, of which around 85% are seen a single time; more than 15% belongs to the top ten. Sequencing was carried out using peripheral blood. All receptors come from a man aged 40-49 years with COVID-19, enrolled during active disease.

The V and J genes are TRBV19 and TRBJ1-5; weak D call: TRBD1 (6 bases). Germline-derived CDR1 and CDR2 are LNHDA and SQIVND (reference sequence). The CDR3 runs 16 residues. V shed 4 bases and J shed 2 bases, with 15 bases lying between them. CDR3 loop: CASSRQQGRGNQPQHF. In DNA, the CDR3 is TGTGCCAGTAGTAGGCAACAGGGTAGGGGCAATCAGCCCCAGCATTTT.

This clone has a handful of counts. V gene TRBV4-1 combines with J gene TRBJ1-1; TRBD1 matches 9 bases. J lost 3 bases, V lost 4 bases, and 3 bases had no gene match. The germline gives CDR1 MGHRA, CDR2 YSYEKL. This CDR3 spans 14 amino acids. For the CDR3, the DNA is TGCGCCAGCAGCCTACAGGGGGCGGACACTGAAGCTTTCTTT. It translates to CASSLQGADTEAFF.

The CDR3 is CAISGWDRDYGYTF. DNA of the CDR3: TGTGCCATCAGTGGCTGGGACAGGGATTACGGCTACACCTTC. The gene calls are TRBV10-3 and TRBJ1-2, with 9 bases matching TRBD1. The trim removed 4 bases at V and 8 bases at J, leaving 8 bases unmatched. Germline values: CDR1 ENHRY, CDR2 SYGVKD. The CDR3 extends over 14 amino acids.

V gene TRBV14 combines with J gene TRBJ1-4, with D uncertain. The V gene lost 0 bases and the J gene lost 1 base, with 12 bases spanning the gap. The CDR3 has 17 amino acids. Germline lookup yields CDR1 SGHDN and CDR2 FVKESK. The CDR3 DNA reads TGTGCCAGCAGCCAAGAATTTGGTAGCCTAACTAATGAAAAACTGTTTTTT. Its protein product is CASSQEFGSLTNEKLFF.

This clone was recorded once. The chain uses TRBV18 and TRBJ1-1; TRBD1 might be the D (6 bases). CDR1 is KGHSH, CDR2 LQKENI, per germline. The CDR3 is 19 residues long. V was cut by 3 bases and J by 5 bases, with 28 bases left in between. The CDR3 reads CASSPENIINRVIRTEAFF. CDR3 nucleotide sequence: TGTGCCAGCTCACCGGAAAACATCATTAACAGGGTTATTCGGACTGAAGCTTTCTTT.

This clone was observed a single time. The chain links TRBV30 to TRBJ2-3; TRBD1 might be the D (6 bases). Germline-derived CDR1 and CDR2 are GTSNPN and SVGIG (reference sequence). V lost 8 bases to trimming and J lost 6 bases, with 24 bases between them. The CDR3 totals 15 residues. This CDR3 is CAGDRTGRGSDTQYF. The CDR3 region has the DNA TGTGCCGGAGATCGGACGGGAAGGGGGTCGGATACGCAGTATTTT.

This chain joins TRBV6-6 and TRBJ2-5; TRBD1 aligns across 11 bases. Looked up from germline, CDR1 is MNHNY and CDR2 is SVGAGI (reference sequence). The CDR3 is 14 residues long. The ends lost 6 bases at V and 1 base at J; junction bases unmatched: 1. CDR3 loop: CASSGTGGQETQYF. CDR3 DNA: TGTGCCAGCAGCGGGACAGGGGGCCAAGAGACCCAGTACTTC.

The chain recombines TRBV12-3 or TRBV12-4 with TRBJ1-5; D might be TRBD1 (5 bases). V lost 8 bases and J lost 3, with 8 bases in between. The CDR3 is 12 amino acids. CDR3 protein: CASGAANQPQHF. The CDR3 nucleotides are TGTGCCAGCGGGGCGGCCAATCAGCCCCAGCATTTT.

This rearrangement joins TRBV7-9 to TRBJ1-2; unclear D gene. The V end was cut by 1 base, the J end by 12 bases, with 12 bases between. From germline, CDR1 is SEHNR and CDR2 FQNEAQ (reference sequence). CDR3 length: 12 amino acids. The CDR3 region has the DNA TGTGCCAGCAGCTTAGAGCGGAGCAACAACACCTTC. This sequence encodes CASSLERSNNTF.